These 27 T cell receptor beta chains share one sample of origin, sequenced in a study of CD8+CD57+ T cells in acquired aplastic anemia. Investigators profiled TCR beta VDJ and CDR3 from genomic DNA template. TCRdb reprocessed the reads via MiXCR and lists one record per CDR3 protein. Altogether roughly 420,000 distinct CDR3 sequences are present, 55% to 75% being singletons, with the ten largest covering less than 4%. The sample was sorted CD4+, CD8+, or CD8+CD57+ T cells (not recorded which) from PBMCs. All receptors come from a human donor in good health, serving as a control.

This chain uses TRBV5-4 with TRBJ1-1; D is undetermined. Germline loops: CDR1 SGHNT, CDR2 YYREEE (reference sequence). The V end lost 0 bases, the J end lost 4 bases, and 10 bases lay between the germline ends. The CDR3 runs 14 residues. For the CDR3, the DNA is TGTGCCAGCAGCTTGGGACCGGGTAGCACTGAAGCTTTCTTT. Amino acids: CASSLGPGSTEAFF. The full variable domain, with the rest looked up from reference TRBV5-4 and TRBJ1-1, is ETGVTQSPTHLIKTRGQQVTLRCSSQSGHNTVSWYQQALGQGPQFIFQYYREEENGRGNFPPRFSGLQFPNYSSELNVNALELDDSALYLCASSLGPGSTEAFFGQGTRLTVV.

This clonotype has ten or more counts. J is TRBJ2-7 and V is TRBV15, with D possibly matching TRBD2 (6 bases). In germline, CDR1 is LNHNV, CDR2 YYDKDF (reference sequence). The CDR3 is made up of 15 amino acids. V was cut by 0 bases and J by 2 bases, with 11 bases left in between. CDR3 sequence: CATSRDDSGTYEQYF. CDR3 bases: TGTGCCACCAGCAGAGATGATAGCGGAACCTACGAGCAGTACTTC. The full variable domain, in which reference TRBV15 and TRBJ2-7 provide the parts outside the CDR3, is DAMVIQNPRYQVTQFGKPVTLSCSQTLNHNVMYWYQQKSSQAPKLLFHYYDKDFNNEADTPDNFQSRRPNTSFCFLDIRSPGLGDTAMYLCATSRDDSGTYEQYFGPGTRLTVT.

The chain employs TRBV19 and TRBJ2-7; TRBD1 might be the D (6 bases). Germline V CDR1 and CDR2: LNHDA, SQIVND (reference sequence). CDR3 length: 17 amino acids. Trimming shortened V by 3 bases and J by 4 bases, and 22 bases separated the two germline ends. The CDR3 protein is CASSMGAGVPGKYEQYF. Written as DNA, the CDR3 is TGTGCCAGTAGTATGGGGGCAGGGGTCCCCGGAAAATACGAGCAGTACTTC.

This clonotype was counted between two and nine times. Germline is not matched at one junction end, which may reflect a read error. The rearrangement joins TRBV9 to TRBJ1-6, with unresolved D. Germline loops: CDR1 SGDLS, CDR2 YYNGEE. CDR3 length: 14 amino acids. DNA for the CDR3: TGTGCCAGCAGTCCTGATGTGGGTAATTCGCCCCTCCACTTT. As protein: CASSPDVGNSPLHF.

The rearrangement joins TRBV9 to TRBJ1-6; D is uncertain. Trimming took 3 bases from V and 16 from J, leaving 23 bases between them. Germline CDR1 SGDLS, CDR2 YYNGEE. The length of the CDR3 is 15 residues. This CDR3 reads CASSERSTRDPVLHF. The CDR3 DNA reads TGTGCCAGCAGCGAGCGGAGCACAAGAGACCCAGTACTCCACTTT. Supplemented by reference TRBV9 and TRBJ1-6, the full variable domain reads DSGVTQTPKHLITATGQRVTLRCSPRSGDLSVYWYQQSLDQGLQFLIQYYNGEERAKGNILERFSAQQFPDLHSELNLSSLELGDSALYFCASSERSTRDPVLHFGNGTRLTVT.

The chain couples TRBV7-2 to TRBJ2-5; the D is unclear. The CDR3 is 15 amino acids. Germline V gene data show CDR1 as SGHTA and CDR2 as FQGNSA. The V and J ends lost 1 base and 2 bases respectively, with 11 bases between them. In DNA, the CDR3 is TGTGCCAGCAGCTTAGTATCAGCCGAACAAGAGACCCAGTACTTC. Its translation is CASSLVSAEQETQYF.

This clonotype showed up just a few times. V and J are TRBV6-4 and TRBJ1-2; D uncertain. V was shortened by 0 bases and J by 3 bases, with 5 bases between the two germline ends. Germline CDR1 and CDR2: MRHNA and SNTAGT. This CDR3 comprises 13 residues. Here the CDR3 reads CASSDSYHYGYTF. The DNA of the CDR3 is TGTGCCAGCAGTGACTCGTACCACTATGGCTACACCTTC.

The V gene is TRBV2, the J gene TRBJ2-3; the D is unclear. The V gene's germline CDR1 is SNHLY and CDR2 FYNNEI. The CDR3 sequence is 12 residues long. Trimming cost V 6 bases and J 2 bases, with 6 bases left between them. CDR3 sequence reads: CASSTHTDTQYF. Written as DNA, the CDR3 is TGTGCCAGCAGCACACACACAGATACGCAGTATTTT.

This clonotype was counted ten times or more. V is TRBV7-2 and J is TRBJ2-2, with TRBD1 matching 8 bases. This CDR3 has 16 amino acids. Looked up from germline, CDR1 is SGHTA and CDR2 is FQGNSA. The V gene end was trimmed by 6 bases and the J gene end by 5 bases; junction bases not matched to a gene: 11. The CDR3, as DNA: TGTGCCAGCAGACCGTCCGGGACAGGAGGAACCGGGGAGCTGTTTTTT. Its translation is CASRPSGTGGTGELFF.

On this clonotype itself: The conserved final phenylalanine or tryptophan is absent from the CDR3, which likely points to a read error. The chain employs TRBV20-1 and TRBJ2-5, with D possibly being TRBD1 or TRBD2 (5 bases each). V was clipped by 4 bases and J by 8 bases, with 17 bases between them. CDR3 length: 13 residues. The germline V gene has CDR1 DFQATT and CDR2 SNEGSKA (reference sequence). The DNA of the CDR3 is TGCAGTGCTACAGTAAAGGGGAGCGACACCCAGTACTCC. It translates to CSATVKGSDTQYS.

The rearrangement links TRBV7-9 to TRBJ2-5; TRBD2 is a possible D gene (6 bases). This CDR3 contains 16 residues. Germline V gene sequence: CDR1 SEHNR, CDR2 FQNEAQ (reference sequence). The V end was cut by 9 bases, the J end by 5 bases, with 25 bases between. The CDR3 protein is CASSPLSGGAGETQYF. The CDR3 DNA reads TGTGCCAGTAGTCCTCTCTCTGGCGGGGCGGGGGAGACCCAGTACTTC.

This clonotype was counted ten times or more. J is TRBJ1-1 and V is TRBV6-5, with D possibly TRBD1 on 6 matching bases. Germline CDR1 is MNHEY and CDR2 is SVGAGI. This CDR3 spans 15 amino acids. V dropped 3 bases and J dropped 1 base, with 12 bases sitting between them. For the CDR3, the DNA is TGTGCCAGCAGTTATTGGACAGATACGAACACTGAAGCTTTCTTT. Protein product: CASSYWTDTNTEAFF.

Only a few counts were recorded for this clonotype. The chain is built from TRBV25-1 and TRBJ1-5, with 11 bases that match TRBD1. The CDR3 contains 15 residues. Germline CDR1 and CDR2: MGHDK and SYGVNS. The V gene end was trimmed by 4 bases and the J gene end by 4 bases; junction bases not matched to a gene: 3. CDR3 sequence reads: CASSGGDRGNQPQHF. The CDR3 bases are TGTGCCAGCAGTGGCGGGGACAGGGGGAATCAGCCCCAGCATTTT.

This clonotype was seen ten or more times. The CDR3 loop is CASSDPGENTEAFF. CDR3 in DNA: TGTGCCAGCAGTGACCCAGGGGAGAACACTGAAGCTTTCTTT. This chain connects TRBV6-1 to TRBJ1-1, with TRBD1 as a possible D gene (6 bases). Germline values: CDR1 MNHNS, CDR2 SASEGT. The CDR3 spans 14 residues. V gave up 3 bases and J gave up 1 base, with 9 bases separating them.

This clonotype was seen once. CDR3 sequence: CASSATFSTDTQYF. CDR3 sequence (DNA): TGTGCCAGCAGCGCGACATTTAGCACAGATACGCAGTATTTT. The chain recombines TRBV9 with TRBJ2-3; D call uncertain. Per germline, CDR1 SGDLS and CDR2 YYNGEE. The germline V and J ends were trimmed by 3 bases and 0 bases, with 8 bases remaining between them. This CDR3 contains 14 residues.

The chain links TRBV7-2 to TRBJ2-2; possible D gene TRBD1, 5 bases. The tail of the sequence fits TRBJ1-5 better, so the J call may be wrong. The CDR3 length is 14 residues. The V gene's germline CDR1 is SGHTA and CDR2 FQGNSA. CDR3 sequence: CASSIRGQNEDQHF. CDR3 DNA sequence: TGTGCCAGCAGCATAAGAGGACAAAACGAGGACCAGCATTTT.

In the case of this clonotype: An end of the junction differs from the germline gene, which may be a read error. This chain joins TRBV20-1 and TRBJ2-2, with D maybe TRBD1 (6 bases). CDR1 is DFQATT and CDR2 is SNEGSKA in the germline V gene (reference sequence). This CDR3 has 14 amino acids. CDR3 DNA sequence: TGCAGTGCCCGACGGACAGTAAACACCGGGGAACTGTTTTTT. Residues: CSARRTVNTGELFF.

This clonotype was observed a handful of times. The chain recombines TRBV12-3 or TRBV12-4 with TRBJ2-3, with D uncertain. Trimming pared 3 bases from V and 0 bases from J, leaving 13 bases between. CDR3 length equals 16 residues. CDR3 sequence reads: CASSFSGHTSTDTQYF. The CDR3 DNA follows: TGTGCCAGCAGTTTTAGTGGGCACACTAGCACAGATACGCAGTATTTT.

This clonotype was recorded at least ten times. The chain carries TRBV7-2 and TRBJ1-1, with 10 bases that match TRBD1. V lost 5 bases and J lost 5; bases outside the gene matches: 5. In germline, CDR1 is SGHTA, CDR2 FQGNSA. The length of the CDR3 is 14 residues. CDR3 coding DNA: TGTGCCAGCAGCCGACAGGGGGCGCGGACTGAAGCTTTCTTT. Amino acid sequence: CASSRQGARTEAFF.

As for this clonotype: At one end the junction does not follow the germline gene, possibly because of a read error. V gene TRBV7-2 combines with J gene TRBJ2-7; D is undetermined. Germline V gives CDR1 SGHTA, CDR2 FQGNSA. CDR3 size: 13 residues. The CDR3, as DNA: TGTGCCAGCAGCTCAAGGAGATGGGCTGAGCCGTACTTC. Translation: CASSSRRWAEPYF. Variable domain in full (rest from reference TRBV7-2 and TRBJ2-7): GAGVSQSPSNKVTEKGKDVELRCDPISGHTALYWYRQSLGQGLEFLIYFQGNSAPDKSGLPSDRFSAERTGGSVSTLTIQRTQQEDSAVYLCASSSRRWAEPYFGPGTRLTVT.

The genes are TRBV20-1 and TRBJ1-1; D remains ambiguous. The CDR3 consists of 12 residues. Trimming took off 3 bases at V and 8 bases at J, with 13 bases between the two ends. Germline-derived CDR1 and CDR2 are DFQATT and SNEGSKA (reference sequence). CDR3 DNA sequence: TGCAGTGCTAGTACGGTGACCTACGAAGCTTTCTTT. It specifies CSASTVTYEAFF.

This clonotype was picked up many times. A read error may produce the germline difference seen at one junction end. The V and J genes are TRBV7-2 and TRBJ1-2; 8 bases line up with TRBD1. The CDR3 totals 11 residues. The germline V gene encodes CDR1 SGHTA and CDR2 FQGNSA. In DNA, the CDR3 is TGTGCCAGCAGCCCGGGACAGGTGGAACAATTC. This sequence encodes CASSPGQVEQF. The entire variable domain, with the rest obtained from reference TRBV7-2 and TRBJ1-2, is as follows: GAGVSQSPSNKVTEKGKDVELRCDPISGHTALYWYRQSLGQGLEFLIYFQGNSAPDKSGLPSDRFSAERTGGSVSTLTIQRTQQEDSAVYLCASSPGQVEQFGSGTRLTVV.

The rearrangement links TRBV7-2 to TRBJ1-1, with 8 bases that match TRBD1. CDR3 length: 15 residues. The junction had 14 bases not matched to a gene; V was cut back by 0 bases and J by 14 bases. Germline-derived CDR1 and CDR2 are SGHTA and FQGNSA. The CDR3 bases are TGTGCCAGCAGCTTAGCAGGGACAGGAGTCACTGAGGCGTTCTTT. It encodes CASSLAGTGVTEAFF. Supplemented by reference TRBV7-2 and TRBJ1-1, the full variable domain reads GAGVSQSPSNKVTEKGKDVELRCDPISGHTALYWYRQSLGQGLEFLIYFQGNSAPDKSGLPSDRFSAERTGGSVSTLTIQRTQQEDSAVYLCASSLAGTGVTEAFFGQGTRLTVV.

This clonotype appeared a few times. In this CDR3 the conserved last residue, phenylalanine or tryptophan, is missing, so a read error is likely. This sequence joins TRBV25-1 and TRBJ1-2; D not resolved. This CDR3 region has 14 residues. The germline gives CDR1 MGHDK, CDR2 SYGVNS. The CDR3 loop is CASSEREGHYGYTS. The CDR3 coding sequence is TGTGCCAGCAGTGAGAGGGAGGGTCACTATGGTTACACCTCC.

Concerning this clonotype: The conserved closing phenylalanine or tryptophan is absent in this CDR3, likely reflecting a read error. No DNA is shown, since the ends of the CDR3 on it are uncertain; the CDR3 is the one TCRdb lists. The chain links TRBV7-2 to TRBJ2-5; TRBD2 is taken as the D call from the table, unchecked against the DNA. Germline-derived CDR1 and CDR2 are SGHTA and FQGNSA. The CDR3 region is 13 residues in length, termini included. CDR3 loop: CASSEPPLENEHY.

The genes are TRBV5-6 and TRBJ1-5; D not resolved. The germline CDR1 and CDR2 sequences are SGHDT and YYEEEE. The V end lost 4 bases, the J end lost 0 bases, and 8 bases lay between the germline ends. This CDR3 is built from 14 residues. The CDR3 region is CASSRRGSNQPQHF. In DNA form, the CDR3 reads TGTGCCAGCAGCAGAAGAGGTAGCAATCAGCCCCAGCATTTT.

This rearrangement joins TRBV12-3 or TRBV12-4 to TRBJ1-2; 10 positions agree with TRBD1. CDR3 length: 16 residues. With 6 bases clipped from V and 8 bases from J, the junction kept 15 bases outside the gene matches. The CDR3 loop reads CASSSGTGEASGGYTF. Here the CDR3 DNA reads TGTGCCAGCAGCTCCGGGACAGGGGAGGCTTCGGGAGGCTACACCTTC.